This T cell receptor beta chain was captured in a study of blood T cell repertoires in COVID-19. Background on the study: The cDNA or gDNA used as material had been derived from T cells, B-cell-depleted T cells, or PBMCs.

A Seattle source enrolled patients during active infection and followed them longitudinally. Per the original methods: Amplified reference gene primers provided the basis for estimating nucleated cell counts. Some clones are missing from TCRdb's copy, which holds only in-frame ones; the method was immunoSEQ multiplex PCR. The V and J calls and the clone size are those of that table, but D and trimming were determined from the DNA. The repertoire consists of 150,000 to 200,000 clones, with 85% occurring once and the leading ten covering approximately 18%. CDR3 length: 15 residues. The trim removed 6 bases at V and 4 bases at J, leaving 4 bases unmatched. Germline CDR1 is MNHEY and CDR2 is SVGEGT.

The V gene is TRBV6-2 or TRBV6-3, the J gene TRBJ2-1; the match to TRBD2 covers 12 bases. Source material: peripheral blood. This sequence originates from a person aged 70 to 80 with COVID-19, enrolled during active disease. CDR3 protein: CASSETSGGYNEQFF. The CDR3 nucleotides are TGTGCCAGCAGCGAGACTAGCGGGGGATACAATGAGCAGTTCTTC.